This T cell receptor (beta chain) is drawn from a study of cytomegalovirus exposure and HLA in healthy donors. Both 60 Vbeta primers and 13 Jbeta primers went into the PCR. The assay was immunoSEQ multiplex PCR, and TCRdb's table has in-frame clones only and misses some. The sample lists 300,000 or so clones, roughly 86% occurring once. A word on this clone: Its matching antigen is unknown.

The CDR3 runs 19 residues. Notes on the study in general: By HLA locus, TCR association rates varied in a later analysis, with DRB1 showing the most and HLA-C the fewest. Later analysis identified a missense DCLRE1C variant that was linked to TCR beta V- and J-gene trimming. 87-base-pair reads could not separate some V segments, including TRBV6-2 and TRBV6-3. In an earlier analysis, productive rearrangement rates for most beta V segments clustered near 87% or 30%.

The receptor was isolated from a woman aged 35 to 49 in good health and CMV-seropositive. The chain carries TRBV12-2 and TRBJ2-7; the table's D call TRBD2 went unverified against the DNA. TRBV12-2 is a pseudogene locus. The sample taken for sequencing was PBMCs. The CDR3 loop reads CASRLVGGHLAGLSYEQYF. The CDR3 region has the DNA TGTGCAAGTCGCTTAGTAGGGGGGCATCTAGCGGGACTCTCCTACGAGCAGTACTTC.